The TCR beta chain described here comes from a study of blood T cell repertoires in COVID-19. Across the whole study: Cohort 3 donors were reported recovered after two negative PCRs, clearance, or symptom resolution. Sample material is recorded as cDNA or gDNA derived from T cells, B-cell-depleted T cells, or PBMCs.

Looked up from germline, CDR1 is MGHDK and CDR2 is SYGVNS. The CDR3 has 16 amino acids. With 3 bases removed from V and 0 bases from J, the gap between germline ends came to 15 bases. Repertoires were generated with immunoSEQ multiplex PCR, while TCRdb's copy carries only in-frame clones and drops some. Of 330,000 or so clones in the sample, around 87% were seen once. This clonotype was obtained from a man between 40 and 49 years old in a cohort exposed to, infected with or recovered from COVID-19 (not recorded which). The chain carries TRBV25-1 and TRBJ2-7; D might be TRBD1 (5 bases). Sample: PBMCs or T cells enriched from blood (not recorded which). CDR3 region: CASSDQGFGSSYEQYF. In DNA, the CDR3 is TGTGCCAGCAGTGACCAGGGATTTGGGTCCTCCTACGAGCAGTACTTC.